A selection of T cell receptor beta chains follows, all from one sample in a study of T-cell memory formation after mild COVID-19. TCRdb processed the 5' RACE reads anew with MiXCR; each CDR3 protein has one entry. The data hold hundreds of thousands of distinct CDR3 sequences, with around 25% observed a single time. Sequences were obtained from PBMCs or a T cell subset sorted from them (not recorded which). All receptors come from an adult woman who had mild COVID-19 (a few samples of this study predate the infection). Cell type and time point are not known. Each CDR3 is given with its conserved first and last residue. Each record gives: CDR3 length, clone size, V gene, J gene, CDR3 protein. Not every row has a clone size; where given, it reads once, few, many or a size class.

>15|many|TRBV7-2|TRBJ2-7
CASSPRGGRLSEQYF
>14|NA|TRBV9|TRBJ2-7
CASSVGGNSYEQYF
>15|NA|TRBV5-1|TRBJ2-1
CASRSFSGRGNEQFF
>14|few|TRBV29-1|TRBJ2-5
CSVVPSTSKETQYF
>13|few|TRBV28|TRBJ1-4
CASSADYNEKLFF
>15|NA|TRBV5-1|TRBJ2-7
CASSPGTGAPYEQYF
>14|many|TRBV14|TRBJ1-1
CASSPRQGHTEAFF
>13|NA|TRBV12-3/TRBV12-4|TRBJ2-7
CASTLGTSYEQYF
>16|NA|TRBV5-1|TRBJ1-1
CASSLDRDRGRGEAFF
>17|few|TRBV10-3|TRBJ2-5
CAIFDPSGGPGGGTQYF
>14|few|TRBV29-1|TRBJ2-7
CSALGQESSYEQYF
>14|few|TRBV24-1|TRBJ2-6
CATSVGAGANVLTF
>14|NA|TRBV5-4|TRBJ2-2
CAIAGGLNTGELFF
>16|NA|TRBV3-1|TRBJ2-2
CASRLGPNSNTGELFF
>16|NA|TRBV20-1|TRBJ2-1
CSAPTSGRWDYNEQFF
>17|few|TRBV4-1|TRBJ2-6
CASSQDHRTSGANVLTF
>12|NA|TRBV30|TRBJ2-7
CAWTAGGMGQYF